This TCR beta chain appears in the sequencing data of a study of regulatory T cells in long-lasting Graves disease. This clonotype was seen repeatedly, ten times or more. What it binds is unknown. Study-level results: Lower TCR diversity was seen in persistent Graves' patients than in newly diagnosed ones.

iRepertoire HTBI primers and Arm-PCR of CDR3 regions built TCR beta libraries. TCRdb re-analysed the multiplex PCR reads in MiXCR, keeping a single row per CDR3 protein. The sample contains around 230,000 distinct CDR3 sequences, 18% of which appear only once. Time point described: newly diagnosed GD, antithyroid drugs for less than 3 months. RNA isolated from PBMCs was used to make the TCR library. The sequence was collected from a female donor with Graves disease. The sample in question was peripheral blood mononuclear cells (PBMCs), obtained at new diagnosis, from a patient treated with antithyroid drugs.

The DNA of the CDR3 is TGCAGCGTGGGTTCACCCCTCCACTTT. Amino acids: CSVGSPLHF. The V gene is TRBV29-1, the J gene TRBJ1-6; D gene ambiguous. Trimming took 6 bases from V and 9 from J, leaving 3 bases between them. Per germline, CDR1 SQVTM and CDR2 ANQGSEA. This CDR3 comprises 9 residues. Combining the CDR3 with reference TRBV29-1 and TRBJ1-6 gives the whole variable domain SAVISQKPSRDICQRGTSLTIQCQVDSQVTMMFWYRQQPGQSLTLIATANQGSEATYESGFVIDKFPISRPNLTFSTLTVSNMSPEDSSIYLCSVGSPLHFGNGTRLTVT.